This T cell receptor (beta chain) was sequenced during a study of naive and memory T cell subsets. The beta constant-region primer was an equimolar mix of two oligonucleotides covering TRBC1 and TRBC2. Nested alpha and beta constant-region primers with the SP2 primer drove four PCR rounds on ligated cDNA. A single record per CDR3 protein comes from TCRdb applying MiXCR to the UMI-ligation and nested PCR reads. This sample carries 150,000 or so distinct CDR3 sequences, under 25% of them seen once, and the ten largest clones take 0.095% to 0.12%. The CDR3 sequence is 13 residues long. Trimming cost V 6 bases and J 6 bases, with 17 bases left between them. Germline V gives CDR1 SQVTM, CDR2 ANQGSEA. As to this clonotype: Its antigen is unknown.

Findings and limits, study-wide: Possibly reflecting memory cells re-expressing CD45RA, a few larger clonotypes occurred in naive repertoires, especially CD8.

The receptor was isolated from a human donor in good health. The specimen was naive CD4+ T cells from blood. This sequence joins TRBV29-1 and TRBJ1-2; D is unresolved. CDR3 residues: CSVRPWDRNGYTF. In DNA, the CDR3 is TGCAGCGTACGCCCCTGGGATCGCAATGGCTACACCTTC.